Included here is one T cell receptor (beta chain) sequence, with context. The treatment: roughly 18 received Ad26.COV2.S at low or high dose, single or two shots; roughly five received placebo; per-sample allocation not given. At day 63 after the first vaccine or placebo injection, samples were drawn. These data belong to a study of Ad26.COV2.S vaccination and SARS-CoV-2 variants. V dropped 11 bases and J dropped 8 bases, with 15 bases sitting between them. Germline CDR1 MNHEY, CDR2 SMNVEV (reference sequence). The CDR3 is 12 residues long. The assay was immunoSEQ multiplex PCR, and TCRdb's table has in-frame clones only and misses some. The sample includes around 240,000 clones, more than 75% of them seen just once.

This chain links TRBV27 with TRBJ1-4; D gene ambiguous. Sequences were derived from peripheral blood, sampled in a trial of Ad26.COV2.S vaccine versus placebo. The receptor was derived from a person between 18 and 59 years old who received the Ad26.COV2.S COVID-19 vaccine or a placebo. This CDR3 is CAGMEGGEKLFF. The CDR3 region has the DNA TGTGCCGGGATGGAAGGTGGCGAAAAACTGTTTTTT.